This T cell receptor (beta chain) derives from a study of blood T cell repertoires in COVID-19 (dated by TCRdb to the early 2020s). Background on the whole study: Collaborator samples came from the United States, Italy and Spain and covered acute and convalescent phases of COVID-19. The repertoires were released in a freely available public database meant as a resource for research on the immune response to SARS-CoV-2. Subjects who had been exposed to COVID-19, were actively infected with it, or had recovered from it provided the deeply sampled blood TCRbeta repertoires that made up the dataset. The samples were drawn from the first 160 participants of the ongoing ImmuneRACE study and from some 1,300 subjects provided by 6 global collaborators. A de-identified subject ID, COVID-19 status, age in years and sex were almost always included in the sample metadata. Where HLA class I and class II types were available, the types were taken from metadata supplied by the sample provider, not from assay-based typing. The prospective study material was composed of cDNA or gDNA derived from T cells, B-cell-depleted T cells, or PBMCs.

The paper as a whole reports these results and caveats: The amount of clinical and demographic metadata varied by source and participant and was provided uncurated.

TCRbeta CDR3 regions were amplified from genomic DNA using the immunoSEQ Assay, a bias-controlled multiplex PCR. Per the original workflow: Within the assay, amplification of reference gene primers was used to estimate how many nucleated cells each sample contained. To quantify the absolute abundance of each unique TCRbeta CDR3 rearrangement, sequence reads were collapsed and filtered. For each sample, productive Simpson clonality was calculated as the square root of Simpson's diversity index across productive rearrangements. Not all clones reach the TCRdb copy of this immuneACCESS table, which keeps in-frame sequences only. Checked studies attribute under half of the gap to unresolved V genes and leave the rest unexplained. The D gene and trimming were derived from the DNA, and the V and J assignments and clone size from that table. The sample records 150,000 to 200,000 clones, 85% of which are singletons. About 0.91% of the sample lies in the top ten.

The CDR3, cysteine through phenylalanine, is 16 amino acids long. Just CDR3 DNA is preserved here, 48 bases in frame from base 1. CDR1 and CDR2, per the germline V gene, are ENHRY and SYGVKD. V is trimmed back by 8 bases and J by 4 bases, and the junction contains 16 bases that no gene match accounts for. A word on this clone: The clone's antigen remains unknown. Base qualities are missing; no much larger clone stands one base away.

In Seattle, one collaborating source enrolled patients while the infection was active and tracked those patients longitudinally over the course of disease. Whole blood was collected in K2EDTA tubes by collaborating institutions according to the institutions' own protocols. For TCRbeta analysis, collaborators shipped samples as frozen whole blood, isolated PBMCs, or DNA extracted from either of those sample types. This TCR came from a man in his 60s with COVID-19, enrolled during active disease. The source material was peripheral blood. In this chain, TRBV10-3 is recombined with TRBJ2-5, and TRBD2 matches 7 of the central bases. The CDR3 sequence is CAIAASAGAGVETQYF. The DNA is TGTGCCATCGCAGCTTCCGCCGGCGCGGGAGTAGAGACCCAGTACTTC.